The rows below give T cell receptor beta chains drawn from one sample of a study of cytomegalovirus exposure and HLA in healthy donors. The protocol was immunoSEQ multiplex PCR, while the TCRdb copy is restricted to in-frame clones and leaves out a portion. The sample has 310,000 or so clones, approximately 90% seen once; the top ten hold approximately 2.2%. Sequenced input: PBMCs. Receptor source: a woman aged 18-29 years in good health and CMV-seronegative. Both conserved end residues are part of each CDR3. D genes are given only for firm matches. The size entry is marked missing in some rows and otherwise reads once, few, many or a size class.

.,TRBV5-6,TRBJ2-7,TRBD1,TGTGCCAGCAGCCCTAGGACAGGGGTAATCTACGAGCAGTACTTC,CASSPRTGVIYEQYF
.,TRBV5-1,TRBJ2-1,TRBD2,TGCGCCAGCAGCTTAACGGGGGGGCTCGTGGATGAGCAGTTCTTC,CASSLTGGLVDEQFF
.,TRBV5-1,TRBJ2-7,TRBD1,TGCGCCAGCAGCTTGGGGGCCCTGGGACAGGGTACCGAGCAGTACTTC,CASSLGALGQGTEQYF
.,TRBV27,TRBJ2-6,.,TGTGCCAGCAGTTTTAAGGGGTTCAACGTCCTGACTTTC,CASSFKGFNVLTF
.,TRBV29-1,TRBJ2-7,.,TGCAGCGTTGAAGATAATTCAGGCCCGGGGAACTACGAGCAGTACTTC,CSVEDNSGPGNYEQYF
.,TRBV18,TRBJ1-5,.,TGTGCCAGCTCACCATCTATTGGCAATCAGCCCCAGCATTTT,CASSPSIGNQPQHF
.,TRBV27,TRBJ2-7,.,TGTGCCAGCAGACTTACCGGGACACCGTCCTCCTACGAGCAGTACTTC,CASRLTGTPSSYEQYF
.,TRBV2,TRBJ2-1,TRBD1,TGTGCCAGCACGACAGGGGGCGCCTACAATGAGCAGTTCTTC,CASTTGGAYNEQFF
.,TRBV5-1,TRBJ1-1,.,TGCGCCAGCAGCTTGGAACAAGGGGGCACTGAAGCTTTCTTT,CASSLEQGGTEAFF
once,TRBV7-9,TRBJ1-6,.,TGTGCCAGCAGCTTAGACCAAACTAGTTCACCCCTCCACTTT,CASSLDQTSSPLHF
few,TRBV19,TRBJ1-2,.,TGTGCCAGTTTGCAGTGGAACTATGGCTACACCTTC,CASLQWNYGYTF
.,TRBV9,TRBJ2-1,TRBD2,TGTGCCAGCAGCCTCGGGGGGGTGGGTTCCAATGAGCAGTTCTTC,CASSLGGVGSNEQFF
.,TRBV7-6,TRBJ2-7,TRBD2,TGTGCCAGCAGCCTAACCGGGACTAGCGGGGGCCCTAACTCCTACGAGCAGTACTTC,CASSLTGTSGGPNSYEQYF
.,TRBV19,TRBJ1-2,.,TGTGCCAGTAGGCAGGATCAGGGTGACTTCTATGGCTACACCTTC,CASRQDQGDFYGYTF
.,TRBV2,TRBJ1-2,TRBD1,TGTGCCAGCAGTGAGGGGGCAGGGGGGTTAAACTATGGCTACACCTTC,CASSEGAGGLNYGYTF
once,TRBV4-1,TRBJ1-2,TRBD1,TGCGCCAGCAGCCTTGGGACAGCCTATGGCTACACCTTC,CASSLGTAYGYTF
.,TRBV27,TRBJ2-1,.,TGTGCCAGCAGTGGAGGGCGGGATGAGCAGTTCTTC,CASSGGRDEQFF
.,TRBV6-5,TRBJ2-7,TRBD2,TGTGCCAGCAGTAAACTAGCGGGACCTTACTACGAGCAGTACTTC,CASSKLAGPYYEQYF
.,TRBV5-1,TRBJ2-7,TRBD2,TGCGCCAGCAGCTTCCTCAGACTAGCGGATACCTACGAGCAGTACTTC,CASSFLRLADTYEQYF
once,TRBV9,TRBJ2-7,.,TGTGCCAGCAGCGTGGGGGCCGGCTCCTACGAGCAGTACTTC,CASSVGAGSYEQYF
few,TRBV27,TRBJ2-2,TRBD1,TGTGCCAGCAGTCTCGAACAGGGGACCGGGGAGCTGTTTTTT,CASSLEQGTGELFF
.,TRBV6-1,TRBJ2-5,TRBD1,TGTGCCAGCAGTGAAGCCAAGACAGGGCGGGAGACCCAGTACTTC,CASSEAKTGRETQYF
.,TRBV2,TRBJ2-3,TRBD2,TGTGCCAGCAGCGAAGAGACTAGCGGGGCCCTTAGCACAGATACGCAGTATTTT,CASSEETSGALSTDTQYF
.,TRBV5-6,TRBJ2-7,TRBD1,TGTGCCAGCAGCTTTTCCCGACAGGGGAAGGCCTACGAGCAGTACTTC,CASSFSRQGKAYEQYF
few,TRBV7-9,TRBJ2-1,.,TGTGCCAGCAGCACCGCAGGAGAGCAGTTCTTC,CASSTAGEQFF
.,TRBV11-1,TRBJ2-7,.,TGTGCCAGCAGCTTGAGTTCCACAGGGATCGAGCAGTACTTC,CASSLSSTGIEQYF
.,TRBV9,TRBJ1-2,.,TGTGCCTCAGGCCAGAACTATGGCTACACCTTC,CASGQNYGYTF
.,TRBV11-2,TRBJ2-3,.,TGTGCCAGCAGCTTACTCGCCGGGAAGGGAGATACGCAGTATTTT,CASSLLAGKGDTQYF
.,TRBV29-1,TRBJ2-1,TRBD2,TGCAGCGTTGAAAATGGGGGACTATTTCAGTTCTTC,CSVENGGLFQFF
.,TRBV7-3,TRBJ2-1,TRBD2,TGTGCCAGCAGCTTCGGGGGGGAGCAGTTCTTC,CASSFGGEQFF
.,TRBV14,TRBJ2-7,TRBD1,TGTGCCAGCAGCCAATATGGTGGTTTTGGGGGACAGGGAATCTACGAGCAGTACTTC,CASSQYGGFGGQGIYEQYF
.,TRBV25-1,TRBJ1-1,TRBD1,TGTGCCAGCAGTGAGGCTCAGGGGGCGAGAGCTTTCTTT,CASSEAQGARAFF
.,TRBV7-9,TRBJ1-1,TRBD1,TGTGCCAGCAGCCAGTTACAGGGGATTAACACTGAAGCTTTCTTT,CASSQLQGINTEAFF
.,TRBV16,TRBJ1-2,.,TGTGCCAACAGCCAATCGATGAAGGGAGGAGACTATGGCTACACCTTC,CANSQSMKGGDYGYTF
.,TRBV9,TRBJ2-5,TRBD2,TGTGCCAGCAGCGTAGGGAGCGGGGTAGAGACCCAGTACTTC,CASSVGSGVETQYF
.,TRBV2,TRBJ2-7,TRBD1,TGTGCCAGCAACGGGCAGGGGGCTACGTCGTACGAGCAGTACTTC,CASNGQGATSYEQYF
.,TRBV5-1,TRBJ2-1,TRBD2,TGCGCCAGCAGCTTGTTCCCGACTAGCGGGGGGATTTACAATGAGCAGTTCTTC,CASSLFPTSGGIYNEQFF
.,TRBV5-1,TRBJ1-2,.,TGCGCCAGCAGCTCGATGACAGGCAGAAACTATGGCTACACCTTC,CASSSMTGRNYGYTF
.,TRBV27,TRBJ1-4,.,TGTGCCAGCAGTTCTTGGGGGGAGAATGAAAAACTGTTTTTT,CASSSWGENEKLFF
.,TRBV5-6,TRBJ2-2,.,TGTGCCAGCACCCACTCGGGTTGGGAGTACACCGGGGAGCTGTTTTTT,CASTHSGWEYTGELFF